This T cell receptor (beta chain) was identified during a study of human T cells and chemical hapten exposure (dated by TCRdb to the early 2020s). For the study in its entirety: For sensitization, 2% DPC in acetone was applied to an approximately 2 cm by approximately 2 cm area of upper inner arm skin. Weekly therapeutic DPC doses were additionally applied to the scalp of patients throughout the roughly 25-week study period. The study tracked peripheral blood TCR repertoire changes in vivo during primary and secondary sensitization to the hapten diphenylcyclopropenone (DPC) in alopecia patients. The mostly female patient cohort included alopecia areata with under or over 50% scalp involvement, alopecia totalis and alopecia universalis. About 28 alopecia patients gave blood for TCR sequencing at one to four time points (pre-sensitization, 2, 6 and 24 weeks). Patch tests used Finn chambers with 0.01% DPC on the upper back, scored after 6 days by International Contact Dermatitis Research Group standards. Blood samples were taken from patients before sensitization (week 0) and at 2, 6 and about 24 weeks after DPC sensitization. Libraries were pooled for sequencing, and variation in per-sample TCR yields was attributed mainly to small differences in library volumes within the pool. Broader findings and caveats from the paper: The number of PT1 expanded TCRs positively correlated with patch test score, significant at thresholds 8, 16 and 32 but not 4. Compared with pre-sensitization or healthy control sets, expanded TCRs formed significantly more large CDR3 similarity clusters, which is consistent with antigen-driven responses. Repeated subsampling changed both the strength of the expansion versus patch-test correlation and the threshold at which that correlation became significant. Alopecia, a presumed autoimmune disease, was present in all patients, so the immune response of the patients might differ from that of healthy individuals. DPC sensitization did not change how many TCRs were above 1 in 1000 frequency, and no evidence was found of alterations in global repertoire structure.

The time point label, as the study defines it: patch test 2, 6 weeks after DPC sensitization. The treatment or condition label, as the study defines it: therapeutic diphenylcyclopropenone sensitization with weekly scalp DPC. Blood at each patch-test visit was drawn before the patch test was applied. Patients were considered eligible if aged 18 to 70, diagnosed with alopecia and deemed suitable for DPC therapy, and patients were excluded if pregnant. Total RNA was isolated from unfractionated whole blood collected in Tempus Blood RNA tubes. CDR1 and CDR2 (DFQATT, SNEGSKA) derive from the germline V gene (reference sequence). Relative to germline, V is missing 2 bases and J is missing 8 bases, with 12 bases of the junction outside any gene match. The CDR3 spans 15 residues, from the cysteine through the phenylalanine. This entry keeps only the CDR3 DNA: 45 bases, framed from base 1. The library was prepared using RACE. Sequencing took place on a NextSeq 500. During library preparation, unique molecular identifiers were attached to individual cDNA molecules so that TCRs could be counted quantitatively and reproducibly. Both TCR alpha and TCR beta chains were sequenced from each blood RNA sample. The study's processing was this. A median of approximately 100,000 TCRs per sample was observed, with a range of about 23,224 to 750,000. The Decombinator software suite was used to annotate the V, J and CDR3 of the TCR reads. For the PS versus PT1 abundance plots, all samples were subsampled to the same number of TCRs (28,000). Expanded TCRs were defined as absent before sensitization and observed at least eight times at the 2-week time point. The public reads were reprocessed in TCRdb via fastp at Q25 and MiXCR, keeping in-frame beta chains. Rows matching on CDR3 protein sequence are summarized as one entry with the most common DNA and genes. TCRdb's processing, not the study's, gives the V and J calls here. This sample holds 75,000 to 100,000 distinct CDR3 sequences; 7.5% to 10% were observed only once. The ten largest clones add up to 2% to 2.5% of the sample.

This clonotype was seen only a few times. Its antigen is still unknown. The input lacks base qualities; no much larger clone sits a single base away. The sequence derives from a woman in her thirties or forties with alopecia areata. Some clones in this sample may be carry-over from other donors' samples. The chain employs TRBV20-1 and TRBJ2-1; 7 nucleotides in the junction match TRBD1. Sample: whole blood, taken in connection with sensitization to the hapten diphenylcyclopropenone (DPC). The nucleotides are TGCAGTGCTAGACCGTTCCGACAGGGAATAGATGAGCAGTTCTTC. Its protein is CSARPFRQGIDEQFF.